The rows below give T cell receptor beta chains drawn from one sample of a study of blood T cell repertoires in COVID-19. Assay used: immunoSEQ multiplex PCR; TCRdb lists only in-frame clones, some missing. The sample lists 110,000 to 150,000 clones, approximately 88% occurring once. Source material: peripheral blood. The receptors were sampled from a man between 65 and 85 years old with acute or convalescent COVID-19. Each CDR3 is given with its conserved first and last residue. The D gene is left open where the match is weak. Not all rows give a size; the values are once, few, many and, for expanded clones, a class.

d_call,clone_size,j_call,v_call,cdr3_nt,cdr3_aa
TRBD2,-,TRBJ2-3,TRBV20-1,TGCAGTGCTAGTAAGGCTAGCGGGAGTACAGATACGCAGTATTTT,CSASKASGSTDTQYF
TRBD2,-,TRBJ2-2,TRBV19,TGTGCCAGTAACGGGACTAGCGGGAGGGCCGAATCATGGAGCGGGGAGCTGTTTTTT,CASNGTSGRAESWSGELFF
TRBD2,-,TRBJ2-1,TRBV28,TGTGCCAGCAGCTACACTAGCGGGACTTACAATGAGCAGTTCTTC,CASSYTSGTYNEQFF
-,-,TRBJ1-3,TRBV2,TGTGCCAGCAGGGCGGGGATCGGGGGTCGGGATGGAAACACCATATATTTT,CASRAGIGGRDGNTIYF
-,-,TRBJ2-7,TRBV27,TGTGCCAGCAGTTATCAACAGGGCCTATCCTACGAGCAGTACTTC,CASSYQQGLSYEQYF
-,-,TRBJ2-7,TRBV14,TGTGCCAGCTCGCCGACATGGTACGAGCAGTACTTC,CASSPTWYEQYF
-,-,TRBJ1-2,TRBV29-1,TGCAGCGTTGTCGCAGGGAACTATGGCTACACCTTC,CSVVAGNYGYTF
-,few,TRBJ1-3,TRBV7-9,TGTGCCAGCAGCTTAGCGGGCAGCTCTGGAAACACCATATATTTT,CASSLAGSSGNTIYF
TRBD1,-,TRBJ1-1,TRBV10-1,TGCGCCAGCAGTGAGGGGGGGACAGGGGACGAGAACACTGAAGCTTTCTTT,CASSEGGTGDENTEAFF
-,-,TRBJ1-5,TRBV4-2,TGTGCCAGCAGCCAAGTCGGCGGGACGAGCAATCAGCCCCAGCATTTT,CASSQVGGTSNQPQHF
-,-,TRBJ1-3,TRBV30,TGTGCCTGGAGAACGGGACTAGCGGCACCCCGTGGGAACACCATATATTTT,CAWRTGLAAPRGNTIYF
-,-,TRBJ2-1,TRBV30,TGTGCCTGGAGTGTTTCGCGGTCCTACAATGAGCAGTTCTTC,CAWSVSRSYNEQFF
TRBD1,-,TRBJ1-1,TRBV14,TGTGCCAGCAGAGGAGGGGGCGCTAGGAACACTGAAGCTTTCTTT,CASRGGGARNTEAFF
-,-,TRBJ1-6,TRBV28,TGTGCCAGCAGCTCCGGACAGTTTTATAATTCACCCCTCCACTTT,CASSSGQFYNSPLHF
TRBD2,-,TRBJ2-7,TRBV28,TGTGCCAGCAGTTTAGCTAGCGGTACCTACGAGCAGTACTTC,CASSLASGTYEQYF
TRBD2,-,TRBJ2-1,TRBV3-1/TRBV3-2,TGTGCCAGCAGCCAACTAGCGGTATTTCCCAATGAGCAGTTCTTC,CASSQLAVFPNEQFF
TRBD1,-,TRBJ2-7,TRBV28,TGTGCCAGCAGTTTTACCGGGACAGGTGGATCCTACGAGCAGTACTTC,CASSFTGTGGSYEQYF
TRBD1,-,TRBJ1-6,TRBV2,TGTGCCAGCAGTGGACACGGGACAGTCATTAACTCACCCCTCCACTTT,CASSGHGTVINSPLHF
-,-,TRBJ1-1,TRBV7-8,TGTGCCAGCAGCTTACGCGATCAGGGCCGCAACACTGAAGCTTTCTTT,CASSLRDQGRNTEAFF
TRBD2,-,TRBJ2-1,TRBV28,TGTGCCAGCAGTTTAAAGGTGACTAGCGCCGAGCAGTTCTTC,CASSLKVTSAEQFF
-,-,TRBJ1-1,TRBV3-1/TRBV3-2,TGTGCCAGCAGCCAAGCGACTACCGTTGAAGCTTTCTTT,CASSQATTVEAFF
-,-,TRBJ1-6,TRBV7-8,TGTGCCAGCAGCTCAACAGGGACGGCAACCCTCCACTTT,CASSSTGTATLHF
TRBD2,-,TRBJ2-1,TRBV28,TGTGCCAGCAGCCCAACCGGACTAGCGGGAAACAATGAGCAGTTCTTC,CASSPTGLAGNNEQFF
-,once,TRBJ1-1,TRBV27,TGTGCCAGTAAGTCCGCAGGGGCGTACACTGAAGCTTTCTTT,CASKSAGAYTEAFF
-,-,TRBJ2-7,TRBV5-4,TGTGCCAGCAGCTTGTTTCGGGGTCCAAGGATCCACGAGCAGTACTTC,CASSLFRGPRIHEQYF
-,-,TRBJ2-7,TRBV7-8,TGTGCCAGCAGCCCCGGGACACTCCTCTCCTACGAGCAGTACTTC,CASSPGTLLSYEQYF
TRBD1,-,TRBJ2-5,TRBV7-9,TGTGCCAGCACCCCAGGGGGACAAGAGACCCAGTACTTC,CASTPGGQETQYF
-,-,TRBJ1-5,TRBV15,TGTGCCACCAGCAGAGATCAGTCAGGGCAGCCCCAGCATTTT,CATSRDQSGQPQHF
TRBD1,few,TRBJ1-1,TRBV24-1,TGTGCCACCAGGGACAGGGAAGGGAACACTGAAGCTTTCTTT,CATRDREGNTEAFF
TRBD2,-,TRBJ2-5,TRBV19,TGTGCCAGTATTGGGGACTACGGGACCCAGTACTTC,CASIGDYGTQYF
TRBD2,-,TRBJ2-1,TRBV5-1,TGCGCCAGCAGCTTGGGACTAGCGGGGGGATTCAATGAGCAGTTCTTC,CASSLGLAGGFNEQFF
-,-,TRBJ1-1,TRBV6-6,TGTGCCAGCAGACCCGAGGGGAACACTGAAGCTTTCTTT,CASRPEGNTEAFF
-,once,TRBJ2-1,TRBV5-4,TGTGCCAGCAGCTTGATATCCCTCAATGAGCAGTTCTTC,CASSLISLNEQFF
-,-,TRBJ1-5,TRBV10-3,TGTGCCATCAGTGACTCGGCAGGGGATCAGCCCCAGCATTTT,CAISDSAGDQPQHF
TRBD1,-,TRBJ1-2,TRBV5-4,TGTGCCAGCAGCCGTCGGGACAGCAACAACTATGGCTACACCTTC,CASSRRDSNNYGYTF
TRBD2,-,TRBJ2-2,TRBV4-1,TGCGCCAGCAGCCAAGATGAGCGGGGGGCTATATCCCCCGGGGAGCTGTTTTTT,CASSQDERGAISPGELFF
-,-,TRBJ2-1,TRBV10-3,TGTGCCATCAGTGAGGGCAGGGTTCTCGACAATGAGCAGTTCTTC,CAISEGRVLDNEQFF
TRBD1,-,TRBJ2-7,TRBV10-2,TGCGCCAGCAGTGATTACAGGGGCTACGAGCAGTACTTC,CASSDYRGYEQYF
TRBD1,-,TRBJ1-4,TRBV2,TGTGCCAGCAGTGAAGGTGGCACAGGGGTTGGTGAAAAACTGTTTTTT,CASSEGGTGVGEKLFF
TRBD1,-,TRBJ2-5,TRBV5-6,TGTGCCAGCAGCTTGGGGGCCAGGGGGCACACTCCGAGTAAAGAGACCCAGTACTTC,CASSLGARGHTPSKETQYF
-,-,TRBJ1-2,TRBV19,TGTGCCAGTAGTTCTGAGAACTATGGCTACACCTTC,CASSSENYGYTF
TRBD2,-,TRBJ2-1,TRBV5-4,TGTGCCAGCAGCTTGTCCCGACTAGCGGGGGAGATCAATGAGCAGTTCTTC,CASSLSRLAGEINEQFF
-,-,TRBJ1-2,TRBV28,TGTGCCAGCAGTGAGGTGGTCGAGGGCTACACCTTC,CASSEVVEGYTF
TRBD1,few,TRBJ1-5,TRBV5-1,TGCGCCAGCAGCGCTGGGACAGACAATCAGCCCCAGCATTTT,CASSAGTDNQPQHF
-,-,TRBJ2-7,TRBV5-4,TGTGCCAGCAGCTTAGAGCCCGACAGGATTGCCTACGAGCAGTACTTC,CASSLEPDRIAYEQYF
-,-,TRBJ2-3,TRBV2,TGTGCCAGCAGTCCCTTTGGAGGATACACAGATACGCAGTATTTT,CASSPFGGYTDTQYF
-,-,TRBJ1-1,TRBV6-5,TGTGCCAGCAGTTACGCAGCGGGCCGGACTGAAGCTTTCTTT,CASSYAAGRTEAFF
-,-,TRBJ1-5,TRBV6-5,TGTGCCAGCAGTCCCGACAGCGCTAATCCGGGGCCCCAGCATTTT,CASSPDSANPGPQHF
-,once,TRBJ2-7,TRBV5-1,TGCGCCAGCAGCTTGATAGCCTACGAGCAGTACTTC,CASSLIAYEQYF
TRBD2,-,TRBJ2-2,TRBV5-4,TGTGCCAGCAGCTCCGGGGTAGCGGGGGGCACCGGGGAGCTGTTTTTT,CASSSGVAGGTGELFF
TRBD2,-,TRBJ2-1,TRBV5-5,TGTGCCAGCAGCTTGGGAAGCGGGAGCTTCCTGAATGAGCAGTTCTTC,CASSLGSGSFLNEQFF
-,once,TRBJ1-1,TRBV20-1,TGCAGTGCTAGGATGGACAGTGAAGCTTTCTTT,CSARMDSEAFF
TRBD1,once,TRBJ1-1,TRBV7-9,TGTGCCAGCAGCTTAACGACAGGGGAGACTGAAGCTTTCTTT,CASSLTTGETEAFF
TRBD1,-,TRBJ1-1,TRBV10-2,TGCGCCAGCACACAGACAGGGGGGAACACTGAAGCTTTCTTT,CASTQTGGNTEAFF
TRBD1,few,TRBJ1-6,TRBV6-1,TGTGCCAGCAGTGAAGCGACAGGGCTTCTAAGGTCACCCCTCCACTTT,CASSEATGLLRSPLHF
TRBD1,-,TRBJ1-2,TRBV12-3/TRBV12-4,TGTGCCAGCAGCTCTCAGGGGGGTTATGGCTACACCTTC,CASSSQGGYGYTF